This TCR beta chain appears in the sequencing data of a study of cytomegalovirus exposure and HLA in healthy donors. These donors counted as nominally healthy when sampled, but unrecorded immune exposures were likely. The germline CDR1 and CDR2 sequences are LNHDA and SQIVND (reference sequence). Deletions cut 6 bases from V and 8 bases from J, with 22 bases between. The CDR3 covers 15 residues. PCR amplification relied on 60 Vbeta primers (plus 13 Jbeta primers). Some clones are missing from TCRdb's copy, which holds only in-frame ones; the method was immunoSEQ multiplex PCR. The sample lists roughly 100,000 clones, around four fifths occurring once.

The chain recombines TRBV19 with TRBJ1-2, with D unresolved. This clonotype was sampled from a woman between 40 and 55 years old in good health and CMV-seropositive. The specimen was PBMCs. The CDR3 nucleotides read TGTGCCAGTAGGAAGACAAGACGGGAGGTGAACGGCTACACCTTC. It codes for CASRKTRREVNGYTF.